This section outlines one T cell receptor beta chain sequence together with its context. Its antigen remains unidentified. Trimming shortened V by 5 bases and J by 5 bases, and 9 bases separated the two germline ends. Germline assignment: CDR1 MNHNS and CDR2 SASEGT. The CDR3 runs to 13 residues. This record comes from a study of shared clonotypes between healthy human individuals. At the level of the study: With ages of 18 to 49, the donors were two women and three men.

Using immunoSEQ multiplex PCR, the repertoire was profiled, and TCRdb retains in-frame clones only, with some absent. The table includes a few million clones, 85% to 95% detected once. Overall study findings and caveats: Rarefaction showed sorted-subset sequencing was incomplete despite large depth. Estimated richness was generally greater in naive than memory subsets.

Adults of Caucasian background living in Nashville, Tennessee made up all donors. The specimen sequenced was naive CD4+ T cells from PBMCs. Subset indicated: CD45RA+ positively selected. This TCR derives from a man between 18 and 35 years old in good health. Some clones in this sample may be carry-over from other donors' samples. The chain is built from TRBV6-1 and TRBJ2-2; the D gene is possibly TRBD1 (6 bases). For the CDR3, the DNA is TGTGCCAGCAGTTGGCAGGGGACCGGGGAGCTGTTTTTT. Its protein product is CASSWQGTGELFF.